One and the same sample provided the 2 T cell receptor beta chains below, sequenced in a study of cytomegalovirus exposure and HLA in healthy donors. 60 Vbeta and 13 Jbeta primers were used in PCR. Libraries were prepared by immunoSEQ multiplex PCR; TCRdb keeps only in-frame clonotypes and omits some of them. The repertoire consists of hundreds of thousands of clones, with roughly 80% occurring once and the leading ten covering about 3.1%. Specimen: PBMCs. Receptor source: a man younger than 40 in good health and CMV-seronegative.

The rearrangement uses TRBV15 and TRBJ2-5, with D possibly being TRBD2 (6 bases). Germline V gene data show CDR1 as LNHNV and CDR2 as YYDKDF (reference sequence). V lost 0 bases and J lost 2, with 10 bases in between. The CDR3 is 15 residues long. Here the CDR3 reads CATSRDFGGQETQYF. CDR3 nucleotides: TGTGCCACCAGCAGAGATTTCGGGGGTCAAGAGACCCAGTACTTC.

The genes are TRBV18 and TRBJ1-3; D ambiguous. CDR1 KGHSH and CDR2 LQKENI come from the germline V gene. CDR3 size: 16 residues. Trimming stripped 6 bases from V and 0 bases from J, with 15 bases between. The CDR3 DNA reads as TGTGCCAGCTCCCCGGACTCCCCCTTCTCTGGAAACACCATATATTTT. It codes for CASSPDSPFSGNTIYF.